The 10 T cell receptor beta chains below come from one sample, sequenced in a study of blood T cell repertoires in COVID-19. Here immunoSEQ multiplex PCR was the method, and the copy in TCRdb shows in-frame clones only, minus some. The table includes some 350,000 clones, around 87% detected once. The sample consisted of PBMCs or T cells enriched from blood (not recorded which). The origin of the receptors is a woman under 40 who had recovered from COVID-19.

This clone was counted a single time. The chain employs TRBV7-9 and TRBJ2-7, with TRBD1 matching over 7 bases. This CDR3 has 17 amino acids. Germline CDR1 and CDR2: SEHNR and FQNEAQ (reference sequence). Trimming took 0 bases from V and 0 from J; bases not matched to a gene: 8. The CDR3 sequence is CASSLAMPRDSSYEQYF. In DNA, the CDR3 is TGTGCCAGCAGCTTAGCGATGCCCCGGGACAGCTCCTACGAGCAGTACTTC.

This sequence joins TRBV28 and TRBJ1-5, with D possibly matching TRBD1 (5 bases). Looked up from germline, CDR1 is MDHEN and CDR2 is SYDVKM. Between the trimmed V and J ends, which lost 3 bases and 4 bases, there was a span of 10 bases. This CDR3 is 14 amino acids long. The CDR3 coding sequence is TGTGCCAGCAGTTTGGGGGGGATGAATCAGCCCCAGCATTTT. As protein: CASSLGGMNQPQHF.

CDR3 bases: TGTGCCAGCAGCCATGTGAGGGCTGGAAACACCATATATTTT. Protein: CASSHVRAGNTIYF. The genes are TRBV28 and TRBJ1-3, with no clear D. This CDR3 comprises 14 residues. The V end was cut by 6 bases, the J end by 2 bases, with 11 bases between. From germline, CDR1 is MDHEN and CDR2 SYDVKM.

V gene TRBV12-3 or TRBV12-4 combines with J gene TRBJ2-7; D may be TRBD1 (6 bases). This CDR3 region has 13 residues. The ends were cut back, 0 bases at V and 6 bases at J, with 9 bases in the middle. The CDR3 protein is CASSLAIRGEQYF. The CDR3 coding sequence is TGTGCCAGCAGTTTAGCTATCAGGGGCGAGCAGTACTTC.

This sequence joins TRBV5-6 and TRBJ1-2; D is unresolved. Per the germline V gene, CDR1 is SGHDT and CDR2 is YYEEEE. Deletions cut 2 bases from V and 6 bases from J, with 17 bases between. CDR3 size: 15 residues. In DNA, the CDR3 is TGTGCCAGCAGCTTTCAGGAAAACCCCTTTCATGGCTACACCTTC. It is translated as CASSFQENPFHGYTF.

This chain joins TRBV3-1 (or the pseudogene TRBV3-2) and TRBJ1-1; 9 positions agree with TRBD1. Germline CDR1 and CDR2: LGHDT and YNNKEL (reference sequence). The V segment lost 4 bases and the J segment 1 base; nucleotides outside the gene matches: 7. The CDR3 length is 16 residues. CDR3 coding DNA: TGTGCCAGCAGCCCAGGGGACAGGGTTACGAACACTGAAGCTTTCTTT. Translation gives CASSPGDRVTNTEAFF.

This clone was detected ten times or more. The V and J genes are TRBV6-2 or TRBV6-3 and TRBJ2-7; 7 bases line up with TRBD1. Per germline, CDR1 MNHEY and CDR2 SVGEGT. Unmatched junction bases numbered 20, after V lost 3 bases and J lost 3 bases. This CDR3 is 19 amino acids long. The CDR3 nucleotides are TGTGCCAGCAGTTATCACACCGGTTCCGGGACAGATAATTTCTACGAGCAGTACTTC. Protein product: CASSYHTGSGTDNFYEQYF.

This chain links TRBV7-9 with TRBJ1-5, with TRBD1 matching 8 bases. CDR3 length: 14 residues. With V trimmed by 5 bases and J by 7 bases, 7 bases remained unmatched. From germline, CDR1 is SEHNR and CDR2 FQNEAQ (reference sequence). The CDR3 region is CASSNDRGGQPQHF. In DNA, the CDR3 is TGTGCCAGCAGCAACGACAGGGGTGGGCAGCCCCAGCATTTT.

The chain carries TRBV5-1 and TRBJ1-1; D unresolved. V lost 0 bases to trimming and J lost 4 bases, with 16 bases between them. The CDR3 sequence is 16 residues long. CDR1 SGHRS and CDR2 YFSETQ come from the germline V gene. CDR3 in amino acids: CASSLAVSSTGTEAFF. The CDR3 DNA follows: TGCGCCAGCAGCTTGGCGGTTAGCTCCACGGGCACTGAAGCTTTCTTT. The variable domain in full, completed from reference TRBV5-1 and TRBJ1-1, reads KAGVTQTPRYLIKTRGQQVTLSCSPISGHRSVSWYQQTPGQGLQFLFEYFSETQRNKGNFPGRFSGRQFSNSRSEMNVSTLELGDSALYLCASSLAVSSTGTEAFFGQGTRLTVV.

V gene TRBV5-1 combines with J gene TRBJ2-7; D is uncertain. From germline, CDR1 is SGHRS and CDR2 YFSETQ. The CDR3 is 11 amino acids. V lost 0 bases, J lost 7 bases, and 5 bases lay in between. The CDR3 DNA follows: TGCGCCAGCAGCTTGGCGGGTGAGCAGTACTTC. Its translation is CASSLAGEQYF.